This entry lists 2 T cell receptor beta chains sequenced from one sample in a study of T cell changes during pregnancy in multiple sclerosis. Clones were read by immunoSEQ multiplex PCR, and TCRdb kept only the in-frame ones, dropping some. Here the sample spans fewer than 80,000 clones, about 93% being singletons. The material sequenced was CD4+ T cells from peripheral blood mononuclear cells, taken after pregnancy. Receptors were obtained from a female donor with multiple sclerosis, enrolled in a pregnancy study.

The DNA for the CDR3 is TGTGCCAGCAGTCCAACTAGCGGGAGATACCAAGAGACCCAGTACTTC. Its translation: CASSPTSGRYQETQYF. The gene calls are TRBV28 and TRBJ2-5; 11 bases align to TRBD2. Germline loops: CDR1 MDHEN, CDR2 SYDVKM. This CDR3 spans 16 amino acids. The V gene end was trimmed by 5 bases and the J gene end by 0 bases; junction bases not matched to a gene: 5.

V gene TRBV9 combines with J gene TRBJ1-2, with 7 bases aligning to TRBD1. J was trimmed by 1 base and V by 1 base; bases with no gene match: 4. The CDR3 consists of 15 residues. The germline CDR1 and CDR2 sequences are SGDLS and YYNGEE. This CDR3 reads CASSVSPGGNYGYTF. The CDR3 nucleotides are TGTGCCAGCAGCGTAAGCCCAGGGGGTAACTATGGCTACACCTTC.